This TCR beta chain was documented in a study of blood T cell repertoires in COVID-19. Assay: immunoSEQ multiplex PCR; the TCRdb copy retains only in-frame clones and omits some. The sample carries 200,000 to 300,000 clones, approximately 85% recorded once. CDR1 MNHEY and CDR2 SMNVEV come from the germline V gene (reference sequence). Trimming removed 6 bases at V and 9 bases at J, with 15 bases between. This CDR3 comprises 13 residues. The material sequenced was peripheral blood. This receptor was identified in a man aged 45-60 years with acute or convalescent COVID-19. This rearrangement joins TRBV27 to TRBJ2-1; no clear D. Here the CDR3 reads CASSIFAGSEQFF. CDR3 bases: TGTGCCAGCAGCATTTTCGCCGGGTCTGAGCAGTTCTTC.